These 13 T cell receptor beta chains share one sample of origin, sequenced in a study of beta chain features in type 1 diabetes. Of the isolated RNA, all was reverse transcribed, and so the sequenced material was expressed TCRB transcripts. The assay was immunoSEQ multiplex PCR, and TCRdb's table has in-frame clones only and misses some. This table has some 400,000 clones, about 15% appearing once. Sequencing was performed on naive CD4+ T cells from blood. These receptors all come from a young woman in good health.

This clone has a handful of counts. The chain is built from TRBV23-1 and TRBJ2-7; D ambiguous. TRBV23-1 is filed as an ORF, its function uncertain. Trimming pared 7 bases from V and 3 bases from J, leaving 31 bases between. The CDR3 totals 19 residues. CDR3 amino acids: CASIGAKNLTPLYGYEQYF. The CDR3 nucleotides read TGCGCCAGCATCGGCGCAAAAAATCTGACACCGCTCTACGGCTACGAGCAGTACTTC.

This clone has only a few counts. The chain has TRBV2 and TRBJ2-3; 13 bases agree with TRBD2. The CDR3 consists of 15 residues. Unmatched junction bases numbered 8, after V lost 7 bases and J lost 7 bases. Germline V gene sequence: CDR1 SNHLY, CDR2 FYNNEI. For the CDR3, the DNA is TGTGCCAGCACCGCCGGGACTAGCGGGATATATACGCAGTATTTT. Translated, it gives CASTAGTSGIYTQYF.

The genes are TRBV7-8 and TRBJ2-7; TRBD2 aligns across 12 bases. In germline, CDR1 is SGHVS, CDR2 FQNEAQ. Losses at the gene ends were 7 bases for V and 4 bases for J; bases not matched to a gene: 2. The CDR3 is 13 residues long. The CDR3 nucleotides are TGTGCCAGCAAAGGACTAGCGGGATACGAGCAGTACTTC. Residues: CASKGLAGYEQYF.

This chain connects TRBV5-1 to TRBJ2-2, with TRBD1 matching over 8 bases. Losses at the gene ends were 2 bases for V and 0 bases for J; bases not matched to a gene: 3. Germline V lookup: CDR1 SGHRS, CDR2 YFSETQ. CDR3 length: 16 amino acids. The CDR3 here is CASSLLTGANTGELFF. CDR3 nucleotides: TGCGCCAGCAGCTTATTGACAGGGGCGAACACCGGGGAGCTGTTTTTT.

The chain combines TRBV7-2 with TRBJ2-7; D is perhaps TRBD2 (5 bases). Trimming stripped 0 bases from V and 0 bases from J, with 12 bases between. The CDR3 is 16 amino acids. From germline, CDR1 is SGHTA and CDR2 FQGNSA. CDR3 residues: CASSLAGSGSSYEQYF. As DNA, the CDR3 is TGTGCCAGCAGCTTAGCTGGAAGCGGCAGCTCCTACGAGCAGTACTTC.

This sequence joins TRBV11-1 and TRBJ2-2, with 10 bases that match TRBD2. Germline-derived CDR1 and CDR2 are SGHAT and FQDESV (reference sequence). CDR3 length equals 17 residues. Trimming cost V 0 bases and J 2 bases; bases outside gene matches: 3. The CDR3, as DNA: TGTGCCAGCAGCTTAGCCGGGACTAGCGCTAACACCGGGGAGCTGTTTTTT. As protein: CASSLAGTSANTGELFF.

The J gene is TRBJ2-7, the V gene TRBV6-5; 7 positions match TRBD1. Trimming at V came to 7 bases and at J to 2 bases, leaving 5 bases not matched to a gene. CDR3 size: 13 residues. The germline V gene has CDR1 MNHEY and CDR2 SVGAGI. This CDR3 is CASIQTGTYEQYF. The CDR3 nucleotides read TGTGCCAGCATCCAGACAGGGACCTACGAGCAGTACTTC.

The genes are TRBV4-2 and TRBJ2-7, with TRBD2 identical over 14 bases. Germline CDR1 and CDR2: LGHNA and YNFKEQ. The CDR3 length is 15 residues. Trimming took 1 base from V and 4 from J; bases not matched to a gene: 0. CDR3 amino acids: CASSQGTSGRYEQYF. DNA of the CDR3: TGTGCCAGCAGCCAAGGGACTAGCGGGAGGTACGAGCAGTACTTC.

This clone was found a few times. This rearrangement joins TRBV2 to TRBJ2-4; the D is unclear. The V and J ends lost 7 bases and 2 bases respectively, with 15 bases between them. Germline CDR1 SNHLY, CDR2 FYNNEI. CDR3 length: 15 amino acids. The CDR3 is CASTLTGLTKNIQYF. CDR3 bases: TGTGCCAGCACCTTAACGGGTCTGACCAAAAACATTCAGTACTTC.

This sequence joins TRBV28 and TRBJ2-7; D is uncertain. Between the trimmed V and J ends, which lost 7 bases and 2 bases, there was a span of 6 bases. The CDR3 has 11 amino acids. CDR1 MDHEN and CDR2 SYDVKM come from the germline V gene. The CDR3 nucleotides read TGTGCCAGCACCGACACCTACGAGCAGTACTTC. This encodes CASTDTYEQYF.

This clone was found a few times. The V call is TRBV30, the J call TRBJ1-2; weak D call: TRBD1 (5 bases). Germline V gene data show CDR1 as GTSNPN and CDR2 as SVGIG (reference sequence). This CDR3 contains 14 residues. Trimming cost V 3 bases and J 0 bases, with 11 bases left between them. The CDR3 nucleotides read TGTGCCTGGAGCCCGGGGGAAGCTAACTATGGCTACACCTTC. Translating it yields CAWSPGEANYGYTF.

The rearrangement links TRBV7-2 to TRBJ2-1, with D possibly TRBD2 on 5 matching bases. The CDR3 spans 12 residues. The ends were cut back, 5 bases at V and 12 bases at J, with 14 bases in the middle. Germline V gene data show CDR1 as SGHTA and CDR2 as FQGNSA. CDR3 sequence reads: CASSHDGKRQFF. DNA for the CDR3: TGTGCCAGCAGCCATGACGGGAAGCGGCAGTTCTTC.

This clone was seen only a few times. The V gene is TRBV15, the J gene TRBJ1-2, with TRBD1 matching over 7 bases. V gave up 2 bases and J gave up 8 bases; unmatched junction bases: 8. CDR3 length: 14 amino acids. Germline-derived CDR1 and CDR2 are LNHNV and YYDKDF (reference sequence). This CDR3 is CATSRTQTGPGYTF. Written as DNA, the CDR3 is TGTGCCACCAGCAGAACACAGACAGGGCCCGGCTACACCTTC.